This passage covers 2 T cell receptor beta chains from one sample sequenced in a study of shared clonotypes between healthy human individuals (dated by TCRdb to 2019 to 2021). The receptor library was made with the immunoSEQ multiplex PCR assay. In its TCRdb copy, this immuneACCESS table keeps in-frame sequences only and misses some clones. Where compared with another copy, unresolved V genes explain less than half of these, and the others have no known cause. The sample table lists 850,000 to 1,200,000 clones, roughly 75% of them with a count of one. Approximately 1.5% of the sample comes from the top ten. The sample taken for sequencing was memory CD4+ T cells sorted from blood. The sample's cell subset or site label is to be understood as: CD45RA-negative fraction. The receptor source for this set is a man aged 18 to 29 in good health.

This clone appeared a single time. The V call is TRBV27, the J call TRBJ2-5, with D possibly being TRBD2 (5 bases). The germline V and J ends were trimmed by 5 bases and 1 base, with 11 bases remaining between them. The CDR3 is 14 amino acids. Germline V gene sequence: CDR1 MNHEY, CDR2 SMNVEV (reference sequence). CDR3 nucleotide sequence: TGTGCCAGCAGTCCGCCGGGGTTCCAAGAGACCCAGTACTTC. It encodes CASSPPGFQETQYF.

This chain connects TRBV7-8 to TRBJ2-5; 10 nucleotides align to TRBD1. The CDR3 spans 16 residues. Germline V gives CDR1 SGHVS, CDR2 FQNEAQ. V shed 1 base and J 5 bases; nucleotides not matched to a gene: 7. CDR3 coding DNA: TGTGCCAGCAGCTTAGGAGGGACAGGGGTGGCGGAGACCCAGTACTTC. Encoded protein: CASSLGGTGVAETQYF.